This entry lists 6 T cell receptor beta chains sequenced from one sample in a study of blood T cell repertoires in COVID-19 (dated by TCRdb to about 2020). Library generation was performed with the immunoSEQ multiplex PCR assay. TCRdb's version of the immuneACCESS table is confined to in-frame rearrangements and falls short of the full clone set. An unresolved V gene accounts for under half of the shortfall where checked; the remainder is of unknown origin. Counted in this sample were about 260,000 clones; approximately 90% of them appeared once. Of the sample, about 4% falls within the top ten clones. The sample comprised PBMCs or T cells enriched from blood (not recorded which). The receptors originated from a woman aged 30 to 39 with acute COVID-19.

The chain carries TRBV6-5 and TRBJ2-3; 10 bases are a match to TRBD2. From germline, CDR1 is MNHEY and CDR2 SVGAGI. The CDR3 is 15 amino acids. Germline trimming cut 5 bases from V and 1 base from J; bases unmatched to any gene: 3. This CDR3 reads CASSNSGRGTDTQYF. Here the CDR3 DNA reads TGTGCCAGCAGTAACAGCGGGAGGGGCACAGATACGCAGTATTTT.

The V call is TRBV5-1, the J call TRBJ1-4; no definite D call. The CDR3 has 17 residues. The germline V gene has CDR1 SGHRS and CDR2 YFSETQ. Trimming cost V 8 bases and J 0 bases, with 20 bases left between them. The DNA of the CDR3 is TGCGCCAGTAAAGCTGGGCCCCCACCAACAACTAATGAAAAACTGTTTTTT. It codes for CASKAGPPPTTNEKLFF.

The gene calls are TRBV3-1 (or the pseudogene TRBV3-2) and TRBJ2-1; no clear D. Trimming removed 3 bases from V and 5 bases from J, with 11 bases in between. The CDR3 contains 14 residues. The germline V gene has CDR1 LGHDT and CDR2 YNNKEL (reference sequence). The CDR3 nucleotides read TGTGCCAGCAGCCACGGTGGGCGAAACAATGAGCAGTTCTTC. Amino acids: CASSHGGRNNEQFF.

The chain has TRBV11-2 and TRBJ2-7; D gene ambiguous. Between the trimmed V and J ends, which lost 0 bases and 9 bases, there was a span of 12 bases. CDR1 SGHAT and CDR2 FQNNGV come from the germline V gene. The CDR3 is 13 residues long. The CDR3 DNA reads as TGTGCCAGCAGCTTAGAGACTCCCAACTGGCAGTACTTC. Protein product: CASSLETPNWQYF.

The chain uses TRBV5-1 and TRBJ2-1, with TRBD2 matching 15 bases. This CDR3 region has 15 residues. Germline V CDR1 and CDR2: SGHRS, YFSETQ. Trimming at V came to 4 bases and at J to 8 bases, leaving 4 bases not matched to a gene. The CDR3 DNA sequence: TGCGCCAGCAGCCTAGGACTAGCGGGAGGGGATGAGCAGTTCTTC. Protein: CASSLGLAGGDEQFF. Variable domain in full (rest from reference TRBV5-1 and TRBJ2-1): KAGVTQTPRYLIKTRGQQVTLSCSPISGHRSVSWYQQTPGQGLQFLFEYFSETQRNKGNFPGRFSGRQFSNSRSEMNVSTLELGDSALYLCASSLGLAGGDEQFFGPGTRLTVL.

This chain connects TRBV3-1 (or the pseudogene TRBV3-2) to TRBJ1-4, with unresolved D. The CDR3 consists of 16 residues. CDR1 and CDR2 (germline): LGHDT, YNNKEL (reference sequence). V was clipped by 1 base and J by 8 bases, with 17 bases between them. The CDR3 DNA sequence: TGTGCCAGCAGCCAAGCGGAGGGCGGGGTTGGAGAAAAACTGTTTTTT. This gives the protein CASSQAEGGVGEKLFF.